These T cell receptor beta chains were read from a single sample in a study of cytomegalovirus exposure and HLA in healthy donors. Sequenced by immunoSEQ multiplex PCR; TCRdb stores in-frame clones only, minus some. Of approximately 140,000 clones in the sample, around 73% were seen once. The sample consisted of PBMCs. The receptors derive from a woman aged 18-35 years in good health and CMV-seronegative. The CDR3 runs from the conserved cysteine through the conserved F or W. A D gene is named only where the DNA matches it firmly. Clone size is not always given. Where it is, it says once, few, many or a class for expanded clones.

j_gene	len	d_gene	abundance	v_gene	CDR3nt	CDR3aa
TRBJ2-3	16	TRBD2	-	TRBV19	TGTGCCAGTAGTAGACTAGCGGGAGGGGGGACAGATACGCAGTATTTT	CASSRLAGGGTDTQYF
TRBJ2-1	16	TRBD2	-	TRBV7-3	TGTGCCAGCAGCCCAAGACTAGCTGGTGTCATTGGTGAGCAGTTCTTC	CASSPRLAGVIGEQFF
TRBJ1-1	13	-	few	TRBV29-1	TGCAGCGGGGTAGGGCAGGGGAACACTGAAGCTTTCTTT	CSGVGQGNTEAFF
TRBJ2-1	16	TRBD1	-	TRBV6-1	TGTGCCAGCAGTGCGGGGACAGGTCCCTCCTACAATGAGCAGTTCTTC	CASSAGTGPSYNEQFF
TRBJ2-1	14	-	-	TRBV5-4	TGTGCCAGCAGCGGTAACGGGGGTTACAATGAGCAGTTCTTC	CASSGNGGYNEQFF
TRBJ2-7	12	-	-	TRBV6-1	TGTGCCAGCAGTGAAGTGGGAGGCGAGCAGTACTTC	CASSEVGGEQYF
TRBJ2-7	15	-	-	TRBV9	TGTGCCAGCAGCGTAGGCGACAGGAGCTCCTACGAGCAGTACTTC	CASSVGDRSSYEQYF
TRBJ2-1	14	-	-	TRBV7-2	TGTGCCAGCAGCCTAAGGGGCGAATACAATGAGCAGTTCTTC	CASSLRGEYNEQFF
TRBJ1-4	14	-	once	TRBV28	TGTGCCAGCAGTTTCGGCAGGGTCGGGGAAAAACTGTTTTTT	CASSFGRVGEKLFF
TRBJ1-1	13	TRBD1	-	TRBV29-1	TGCAGCGTTGCGGGACAGATGAACACTGAAGCTTTCTTT	CSVAGQMNTEAFF
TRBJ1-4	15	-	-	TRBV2	TGTGCCAGCTTTTTACGGCCTCCCCGGAGGGAAAAACTGTTTTTT	CASFLRPPRREKLFF
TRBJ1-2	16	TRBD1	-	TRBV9	TGTGCCAGCAGCACCTCCGGGACAGGCCCCTGGGATGGCTACACCTTC	CASSTSGTGPWDGYTF
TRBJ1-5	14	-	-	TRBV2	TGTGCCAGCAGCCCGGCGGGGGAAAATCAGCCCCAGCATTTT	CASSPAGENQPQHF
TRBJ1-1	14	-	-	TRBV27	TGTGCCACCACCAGAGGCGGAGGGAACACTGAAGCTTTCTTT	CATTRGGGNTEAFF
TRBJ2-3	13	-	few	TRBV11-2	TGTGCCAGCAGCTTTCGACAGGCGGATACGCAGTATTTT	CASSFRQADTQYF
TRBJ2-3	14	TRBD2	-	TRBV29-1	TGCAGCGTTGAAGGGTCGGGGGGGCCCGATACGCAGTATTTT	CSVEGSGGPDTQYF
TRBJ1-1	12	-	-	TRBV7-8	TGTGCCAGCAGCCCCTGGGAGTCTGAAGCTTTCTTT	CASSPWESEAFF
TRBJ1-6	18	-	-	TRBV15	TGTGCCACCAGCAGGGTAAGCGGAGGACTGGCCTATAATTCACCCCTCCACTTT	CATSRVSGGLAYNSPLHF
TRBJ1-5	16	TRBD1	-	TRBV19	TGTGCCAGTAGTAGGACAGGGGCTCACCCCAATCAGCCCCAGCATTTT	CASSRTGAHPNQPQHF
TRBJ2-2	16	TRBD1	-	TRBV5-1	TGCGCCAGCAGCTTGGCCTCGGACAGGAACGCCGGGGAGCTGTTTTTT	CASSLASDRNAGELFF
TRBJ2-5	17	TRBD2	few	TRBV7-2	TGTGCCAGCGCCCTAGCGGGGACTAGCGGGGGTCAAGAGACCCAGTACTTC	CASALAGTSGGQETQYF
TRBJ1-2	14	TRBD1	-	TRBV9	TGTGCCAGCAGCGCCGGGACAGGGGTTTATGGCTACACCTTC	CASSAGTGVYGYTF
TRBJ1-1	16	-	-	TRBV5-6	TGTGCCAGCAGCTTGACAGGGATGATGGGCAACACTGAAGCTTTCTTT	CASSLTGMMGNTEAFF
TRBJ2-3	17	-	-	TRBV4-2	TGTGCCAGCAGCCAAGATCGTGCGGGGGCCAGTGCAGATACGCAGTATTTT	CASSQDRAGASADTQYF
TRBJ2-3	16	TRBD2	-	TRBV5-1	TGCGCCAGCAGCCCACAGACTAGCGCAAACACAGATACGCAGTATTTT	CASSPQTSANTDTQYF
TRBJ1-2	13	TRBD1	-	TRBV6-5	TGTGCCAGCACACCGACAGGGACTTATGGCTACACCTTC	CASTPTGTYGYTF
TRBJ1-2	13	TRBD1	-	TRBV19	TGTGCCAGTAGTCCTCGGACAGGGGTTGGCTACACCTTC	CASSPRTGVGYTF
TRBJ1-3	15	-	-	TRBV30	TGTGCCTGGAGTGTAGCCGGTAGCTCTGGAAACACCATATATTTT	CAWSVAGSSGNTIYF
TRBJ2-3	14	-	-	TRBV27	TGTGCCAGCAGTTTGGGACACAACACAGATACGCAGTATTTT	CASSLGHNTDTQYF
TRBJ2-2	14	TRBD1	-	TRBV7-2	TGTGCCAGCAGCTTGGACAGGGTCACCGGGGAGCTGTTTTTT	CASSLDRVTGELFF
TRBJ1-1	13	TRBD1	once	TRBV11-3	TGTGCCAGCAGCGCTGGGACAGGGACTGAAGCTTTCTTT	CASSAGTGTEAFF
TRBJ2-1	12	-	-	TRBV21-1	TGTGCCAGCAGCAAACGGGACAATGAGCAGTTCTTC	CASSKRDNEQFF
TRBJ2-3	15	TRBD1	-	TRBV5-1	TGCGCCAGCAGCTTGGGCGTAGGGGGCAAAGATACGCAGTATTTT	CASSLGVGGKDTQYF
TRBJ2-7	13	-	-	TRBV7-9	TGTGCCAGCAGCGGTCCGGGGAACCACGAGCAGTACTTC	CASSGPGNHEQYF
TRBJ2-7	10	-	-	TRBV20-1	TGCAGTGCTTTTATACTAGAGCAGTACTTC	CSAFILEQYF
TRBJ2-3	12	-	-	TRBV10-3	TGTGCCATCAGTGTAGGCACAGATACGCAGTATTTT	CAISVGTDTQYF
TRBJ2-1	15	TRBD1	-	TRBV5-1	TGCGCCAGCAGCTTGGCCGGGACAGGGTTGAATGAGCAGTTCTTC	CASSLAGTGLNEQFF
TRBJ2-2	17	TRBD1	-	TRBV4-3	TGCGCCAGCAGCCAAGGTGTGAGACAGGGGGCAACCGGGGAGCTGTTTTTT	CASSQGVRQGATGELFF
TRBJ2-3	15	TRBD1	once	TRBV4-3	TGCGCCAGCAGCCAAGATCCCCCGGGACAGCGGACGCAGTATTTT	CASSQDPPGQRTQYF
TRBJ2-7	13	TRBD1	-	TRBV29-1	TGCAGCGGGGGACACGGGACAGGCTACGAGCAGTACTTC	CSGGHGTGYEQYF
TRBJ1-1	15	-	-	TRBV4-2	TGTGCCAGCAGCCAAGAAATCTCCGGTTACACTGAAGCTTTCTTT	CASSQEISGYTEAFF
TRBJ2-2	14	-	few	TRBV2	TGTGCCAGCAGTGTGGTCTCTATGACCGGGGAGCTGTTTTTT	CASSVVSMTGELFF
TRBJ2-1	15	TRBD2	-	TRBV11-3	TGTGCCAGCAGCCGGGGGTCTAGCGGGATTTTTGAGCAGTTCTTC	CASSRGSSGIFEQFF
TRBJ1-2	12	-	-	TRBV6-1	TGTGCCAGCAGTGAGATCAGCGATGGCTACACCTTC	CASSEISDGYTF
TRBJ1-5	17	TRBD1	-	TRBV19	TGTGCCAGTAGTGATCCGGGACAGGGGGGAGACAATCAGCCCCAGCATTTT	CASSDPGQGGDNQPQHF
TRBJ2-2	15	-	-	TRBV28	TGTGCCAGCAGGACCGGGACAAAGAACACCGGGGAGCTGTTTTTT	CASRTGTKNTGELFF
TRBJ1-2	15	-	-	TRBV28	TGTGCCAGCAGTCCAGGCACAGTTAAAAGCTATGGCTACACCTTC	CASSPGTVKSYGYTF
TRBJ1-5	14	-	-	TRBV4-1	TGCGCCAGCAGCCAAGGGAGTAGCAATCAGCCCCAGCATTTT	CASSQGSSNQPQHF
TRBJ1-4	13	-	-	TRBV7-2	TGTGCCAGCAGCGGCGGCCGTAATGAAAAACTGTTTTTT	CASSGGRNEKLFF
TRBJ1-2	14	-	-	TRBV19	TGTGCCAGTATAGGCGTTGGGGGGAACTATGGCTACACCTTC	CASIGVGGNYGYTF
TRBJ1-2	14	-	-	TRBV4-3	TGCGCCAGCAGCCAATCGGACAGAAACTATGGCTACACCTTC	CASSQSDRNYGYTF
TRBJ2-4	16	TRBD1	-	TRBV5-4	TGTGCCAGCAGCCCGGGACAGGGTCTCTCCGAAAACATTCAGTACTTC	CASSPGQGLSENIQYF
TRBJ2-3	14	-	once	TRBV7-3	TGTGCCAGCAGCCCCCAGGGGGACTCATATACGCAGTATTTT	CASSPQGDSYTQYF
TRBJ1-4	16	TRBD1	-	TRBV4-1	TGCGCCAGCAGCCGCTTACCGGGACAGCCTAATGAAAAACTGTTTTTT	CASSRLPGQPNEKLFF